These 5 T cell receptor beta chains originate from one sample sequenced in a study of T cell responses to AZD1222 COVID-19 vaccine. This table comes from immunoSEQ multiplex PCR, and its TCRdb copy is limited to in-frame clones, with some not included. This table has roughly 100,000 clones, 88% appearing once. Sequences were derived from peripheral blood, sampled on day 0 of AZD1222 vaccination. All receptors come from an adult in good health.

The rearrangement joins TRBV5-1 to TRBJ2-5, with 9 bases matching TRBD2. Trimming took 2 bases from V and 4 from J; bases not matched to a gene: 9. The germline V gene encodes CDR1 SGHRS and CDR2 YFSETQ. The CDR3 has 16 amino acids. CDR3 nucleotide sequence: TGCGCCAGCAGCTTAAATAGCGGGGGCACGGGAGAGACCCAGTACTTC. Encoded protein: CASSLNSGGTGETQYF.

The CDR3 spells CASTADRGNQPQHF. The CDR3 DNA reads as TGCGCCAGCACCGCGGACAGGGGCAATCAGCCCCAGCATTTT. This chain uses TRBV23-1 with TRBJ1-5; TRBD1 matches 8 bases. TRBV23-1 qualifies as an ORF whose function is uncertain. J gave up 2 bases and V 7 bases, and 4 bases lay outside the gene matches. The length of the CDR3 is 14 residues.

The chain's CDR3 is CASSLGQENTEAFF. The CDR3 DNA reads TGCGCCAGCAGCCTGGGACAGGAGAACACTGAAGCTTTCTTT. This chain uses TRBV5-1 with TRBJ1-1, with 8 positions matching TRBD1. The J segment lost 1 base and the V segment lost 4 bases, leaving 3 bases of the junction unmatched. The CDR3 spans 14 residues. From germline, CDR1 is SGHRS and CDR2 YFSETQ.

This clone has just one count. The chain combines TRBV3-1 (or the pseudogene TRBV3-2) with TRBJ1-4; D not certain. V lost 6 bases to trimming and J lost 10 bases, with 18 bases between them. The CDR3 runs to 14 residues. Germline CDR1 and CDR2: LGHDT and YNNKEL (reference sequence). DNA for the CDR3: TGTGCCAGCAGTCTCTTGGACCGTGCCGGAAAACTGTTTTTT. Encoded protein: CASSLLDRAGKLFF.

The rearrangement joins TRBV28 to TRBJ1-4; D might be TRBD1 (5 bases). CDR3 length: 13 residues. Germline V gives CDR1 MDHEN, CDR2 SYDVKM. V lost 7 bases and J 8 bases, leaving 14 bases between the germline ends. The CDR3 nucleotides read TGTGCCAGCATACCCGGGGGGAGCGAAAAACTGTTTTTT. Encoded protein: CASIPGGSEKLFF.